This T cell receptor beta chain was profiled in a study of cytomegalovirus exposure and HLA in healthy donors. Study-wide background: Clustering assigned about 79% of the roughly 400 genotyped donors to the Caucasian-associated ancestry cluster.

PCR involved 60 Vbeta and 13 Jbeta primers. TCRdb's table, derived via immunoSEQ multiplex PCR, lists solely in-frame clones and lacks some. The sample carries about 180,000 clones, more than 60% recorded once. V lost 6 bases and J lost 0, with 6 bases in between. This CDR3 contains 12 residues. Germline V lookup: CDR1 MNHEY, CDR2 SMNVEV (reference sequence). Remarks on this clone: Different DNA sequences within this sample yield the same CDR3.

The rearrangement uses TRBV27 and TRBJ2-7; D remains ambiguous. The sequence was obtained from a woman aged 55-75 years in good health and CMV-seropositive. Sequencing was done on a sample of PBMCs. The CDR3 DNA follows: TGTGCCAGCAGCACAAGCTCCTACGAGCAGTACTTC. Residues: CASSTSSYEQYF.